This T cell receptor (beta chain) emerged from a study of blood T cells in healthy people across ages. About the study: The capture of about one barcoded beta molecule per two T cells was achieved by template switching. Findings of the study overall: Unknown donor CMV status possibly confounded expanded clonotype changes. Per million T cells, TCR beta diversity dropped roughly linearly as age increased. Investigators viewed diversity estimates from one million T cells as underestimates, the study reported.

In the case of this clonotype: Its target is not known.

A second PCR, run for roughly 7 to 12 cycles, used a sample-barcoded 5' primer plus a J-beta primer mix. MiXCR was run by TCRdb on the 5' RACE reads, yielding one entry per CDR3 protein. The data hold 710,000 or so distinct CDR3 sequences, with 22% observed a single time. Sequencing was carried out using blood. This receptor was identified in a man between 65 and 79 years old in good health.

The CDR3 sequence: CATNHGTSTDTQYF. The CDR3 DNA follows: TGTGCCACCAATCATGGGACTAGCACAGATACGCAGTATTTT. The chain is built from TRBV24-1 and TRBJ2-3, with D tentatively TRBD2 (6 bases). CDR1 is KGHDR, CDR2 SFDVKD, per germline. Trimming stripped 8 bases from V and 0 bases from J, with 11 bases between. The CDR3 has 14 residues.